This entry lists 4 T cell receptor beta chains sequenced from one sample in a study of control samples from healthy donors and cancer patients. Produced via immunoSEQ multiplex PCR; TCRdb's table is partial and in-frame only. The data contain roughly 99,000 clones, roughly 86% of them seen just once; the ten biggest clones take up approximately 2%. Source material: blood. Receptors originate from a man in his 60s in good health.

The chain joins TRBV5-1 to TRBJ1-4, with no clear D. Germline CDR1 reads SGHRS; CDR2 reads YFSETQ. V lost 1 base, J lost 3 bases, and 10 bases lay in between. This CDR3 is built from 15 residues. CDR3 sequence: CASSLSGKSNEKLFF. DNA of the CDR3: TGCGCCAGCAGCTTGTCTGGGAAGTCTAATGAAAAACTGTTTTTT. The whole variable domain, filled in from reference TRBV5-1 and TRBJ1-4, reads KAGVTQTPRYLIKTRGQQVTLSCSPISGHRSVSWYQQTPGQGLQFLFEYFSETQRNKGNFPGRFSGRQFSNSRSEMNVSTLELGDSALYLCASSLSGKSNEKLFFGSGTQLSVL.

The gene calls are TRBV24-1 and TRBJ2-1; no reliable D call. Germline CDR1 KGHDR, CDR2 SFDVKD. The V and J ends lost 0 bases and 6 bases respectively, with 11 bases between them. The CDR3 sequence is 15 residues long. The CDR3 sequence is CATSDLGNPPNEQFF. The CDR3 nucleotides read TGTGCCACCAGTGATTTGGGCAATCCCCCCAATGAGCAGTTCTTC.

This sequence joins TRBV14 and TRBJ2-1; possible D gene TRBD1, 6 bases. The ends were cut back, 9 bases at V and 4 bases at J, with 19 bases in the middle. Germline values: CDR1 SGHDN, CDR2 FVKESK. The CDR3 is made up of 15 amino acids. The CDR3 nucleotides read TGTGCCAGTATGGACAGAGACTCTATGTACAATGAGCAGTTCTTC. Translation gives CASMDRDSMYNEQFF.

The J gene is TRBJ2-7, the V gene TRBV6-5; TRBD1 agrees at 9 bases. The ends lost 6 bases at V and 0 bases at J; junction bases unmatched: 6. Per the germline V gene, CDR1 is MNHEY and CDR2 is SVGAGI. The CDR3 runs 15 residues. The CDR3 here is CASRKPGQGSYEQYF. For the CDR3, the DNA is TGTGCCAGCAGAAAACCGGGACAGGGCTCCTACGAGCAGTACTTC.